This T cell receptor (beta chain) was recorded in a study of CD4+ T cells in melanoma. Findings and caveats of the study: CD8+ T cell, macrophage and B cell function reportedly correlated with neoantigen-specific CD4+ T cells. Neoantigen-specific CD4+ T cells in melanoma reportedly had diverse differentiation states.

The germline CDR1 and CDR2 sequences are MRHNA and SNTAGT. Trimming took off 4 bases at V and 2 bases at J, with 12 bases between the two ends. The CDR3 spans 14 residues. As to this clone: What it binds is not known.

Some clones are missing from TCRdb's copy, which holds only in-frame ones; the method was immunoSEQ multiplex PCR. The profile shows roughly 6,600 clones, roughly three quarters of them singletons. The rearrangement joins TRBV6-4 to TRBJ2-7; D is possibly TRBD1 or TRBD2 (5 bases each). The source of this sequence is a human donor with melanoma. Material for sequencing was cells from a culture (not recorded whether cultured in vitro). In DNA, the CDR3 is TGTGCCAGCAGTGTAGGGACCGACCCCTACGAGCAGTACTTC. Protein product: CASSVGTDPYEQYF.